A selection of T cell receptor beta chains follows, all from one sample in a study of T cell changes during pregnancy in multiple sclerosis. The data were produced by immunoSEQ multiplex PCR, yet TCRdb's version contains in-frame clones alone and is incomplete. Here the sample spans around 60,000 clones, under 95% being singletons. Material: CD4+ T cells from peripheral blood mononuclear cells, obtained after pregnancy. These receptors were obtained from a female donor in good health, enrolled as a control in a pregnancy study. Each CDR3 is given without its conserved first and last residue. Each record gives: V gene, J gene, clone size, CDR3 protein. Rows may omit the clone size; those that give it use once, few, many or a size class.

v_call: TRBV30
j_call: TRBJ1-2
clone_size: .
cdr3_aa: AWSVSYGYT

v_call: TRBV7-9
j_call: TRBJ2-1
clone_size: .
cdr3_aa: ASSLGRNEQF

v_call: TRBV2
j_call: TRBJ2-2
clone_size: .
cdr3_aa: ASSERRPNTGELF

v_call: TRBV5-4
j_call: TRBJ2-7
clone_size: once
cdr3_aa: ASSFPGYEQY

v_call: TRBV30
j_call: TRBJ2-5
clone_size: .
cdr3_aa: AWSALAGGQETQY

v_call: TRBV7-2
j_call: TRBJ1-1
clone_size: .
cdr3_aa: ASSLGTRMNTEAF

v_call: TRBV5-1
j_call: TRBJ1-2
clone_size: .
cdr3_aa: ASSLQGNYGYT

v_call: TRBV11-3
j_call: TRBJ2-7
clone_size: .
cdr3_aa: ASSLSGHEGALYEQY

v_call: TRBV19
j_call: TRBJ1-1
clone_size: .
cdr3_aa: ASSTSAQGGTEAF

v_call: TRBV7-3
j_call: TRBJ1-1
clone_size: once
cdr3_aa: ASSLSVEGGEAF

v_call: TRBV6-6
j_call: TRBJ1-1
clone_size: .
cdr3_aa: ASSITVNTEAF

v_call: TRBV29-1
j_call: TRBJ1-1
clone_size: .
cdr3_aa: SVASGLQNTEAF

v_call: TRBV10-3
j_call: TRBJ2-3
clone_size: .
cdr3_aa: AISESKGATDTQY

v_call: TRBV10-3
j_call: TRBJ2-5
clone_size: .
cdr3_aa: AIRDGTGAETQY

v_call: TRBV6-1
j_call: TRBJ1-2
clone_size: .
cdr3_aa: AIRGGTSYGYT

v_call: TRBV15
j_call: TRBJ1-1
clone_size: .
cdr3_aa: ATSRESGTEAF

v_call: TRBV19
j_call: TRBJ2-7
clone_size: .
cdr3_aa: ASSRSRQLSSQY

v_call: TRBV6-6
j_call: TRBJ2-5
clone_size: .
cdr3_aa: ASSYSRETQY

v_call: TRBV7-6
j_call: TRBJ2-1
clone_size: .
cdr3_aa: ASRNRRNRGRNNEQF

v_call: TRBV30
j_call: TRBJ1-2
clone_size: .
cdr3_aa: AWRGTAIGGYT

v_call: TRBV12-5
j_call: TRBJ2-3
clone_size: once
cdr3_aa: ASGTGTSTDTQY

v_call: TRBV6-5
j_call: TRBJ2-7
clone_size: .
cdr3_aa: ASSYSSTTGSYEQY

v_call: TRBV6-6
j_call: TRBJ1-2
clone_size: .
cdr3_aa: ASSSTEFYGYT

v_call: TRBV23-1
j_call: TRBJ1-1
clone_size: .
cdr3_aa: ASSHSNQGKTAF

v_call: TRBV5-4
j_call: TRBJ1-4
clone_size: .
cdr3_aa: ASSLQGPDEKLF

v_call: TRBV11-1
j_call: TRBJ2-3
clone_size: .
cdr3_aa: ASSLSDTQY

v_call: TRBV7-2
j_call: TRBJ1-5
clone_size: .
cdr3_aa: ASSLVGTSNQPQH

v_call: TRBV11-2
j_call: TRBJ2-3
clone_size: .
cdr3_aa: ASSKGLAGADTQY

v_call: TRBV11-2
j_call: TRBJ2-5
clone_size: .
cdr3_aa: ASSPRGGGETQY

v_call: TRBV11-1
j_call: TRBJ1-6
clone_size: .
cdr3_aa: ASSPTGAGSPLH

v_call: TRBV18
j_call: TRBJ2-1
clone_size: once
cdr3_aa: ASSPPTDHNEQF

v_call: TRBV6-5
j_call: TRBJ1-6
clone_size: .
cdr3_aa: ASTYGGQGFSPLH

v_call: TRBV5-4
j_call: TRBJ1-2
clone_size: .
cdr3_aa: ASSLASRTDGYT

v_call: TRBV6-1
j_call: TRBJ1-4
clone_size: .
cdr3_aa: ASSEGAANEKLF

v_call: TRBV19
j_call: TRBJ1-1
clone_size: .
cdr3_aa: ASSMDVGTGWNTEAF

v_call: TRBV19
j_call: TRBJ1-5
clone_size: .
cdr3_aa: ASSTLGDRVGQPQH

v_call: TRBV5-5
j_call: TRBJ1-3
clone_size: once
cdr3_aa: ASSLGQGPGNTIY

v_call: TRBV19
j_call: TRBJ1-1
clone_size: .
cdr3_aa: ASSIQGYTEAF

v_call: TRBV4-2
j_call: TRBJ1-1
clone_size: .
cdr3_aa: ASSQDYRGLEAF

v_call: TRBV18
j_call: TRBJ1-2
clone_size: few
cdr3_aa: ASSPPGGYGYT

v_call: TRBV6-5
j_call: TRBJ2-5
clone_size: once
cdr3_aa: ASSSGVRETQY

v_call: TRBV19
j_call: TRBJ2-3
clone_size: .
cdr3_aa: ASSHRGGPSTDTQY

v_call: TRBV19
j_call: TRBJ2-2
clone_size: .
cdr3_aa: ASSLGGANTGELF

v_call: TRBV30
j_call: TRBJ2-7
clone_size: .
cdr3_aa: AWSSSPPYEQY

v_call: TRBV23-1
j_call: TRBJ2-7
clone_size: .
cdr3_aa: ASSQSPRDEQY

v_call: TRBV7-2
j_call: TRBJ1-1
clone_size: .
cdr3_aa: ASSLYSEAF

v_call: TRBV15
j_call: TRBJ1-1
clone_size: .
cdr3_aa: ATSRDGGGVTEAF

v_call: TRBV18
j_call: TRBJ2-7
clone_size: .
cdr3_aa: ASSREDSGSEQY

v_call: TRBV9
j_call: TRBJ2-3
clone_size: .
cdr3_aa: ASSGGGDTQY

v_call: TRBV2
j_call: TRBJ2-5
clone_size: .
cdr3_aa: ASSLATGFRETQY

v_call: TRBV9
j_call: TRBJ1-1
clone_size: few
cdr3_aa: ASSVGQGRGTEAF